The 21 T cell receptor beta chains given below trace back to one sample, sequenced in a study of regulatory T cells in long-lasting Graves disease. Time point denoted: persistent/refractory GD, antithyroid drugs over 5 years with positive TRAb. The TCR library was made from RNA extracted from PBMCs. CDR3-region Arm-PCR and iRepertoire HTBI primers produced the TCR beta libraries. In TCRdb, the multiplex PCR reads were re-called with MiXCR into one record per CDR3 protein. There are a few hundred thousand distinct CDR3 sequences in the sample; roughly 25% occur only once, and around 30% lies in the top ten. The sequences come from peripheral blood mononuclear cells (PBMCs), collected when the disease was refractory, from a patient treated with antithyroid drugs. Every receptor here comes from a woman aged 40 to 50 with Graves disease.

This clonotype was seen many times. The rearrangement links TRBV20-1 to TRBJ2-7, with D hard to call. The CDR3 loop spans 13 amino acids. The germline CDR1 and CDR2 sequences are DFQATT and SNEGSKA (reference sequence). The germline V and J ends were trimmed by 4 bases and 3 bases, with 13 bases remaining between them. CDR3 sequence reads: CSANSISNYEQYF. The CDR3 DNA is TGCAGTGCTAACTCCATATCCAACTACGAGCAGTACTTC.

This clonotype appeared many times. The CDR3 region has the DNA TGTGCCAGCACTCAGGGAGCTCTGGGCCGCGAGCAGTACTTC. It specifies CASTQGALGREQYF. V and J are TRBV6-1 and TRBJ2-7; D may be TRBD1 or TRBD2 (5 bases each). Germline V gives CDR1 MNHNS, CDR2 SASEGT. The V and J ends lost 7 bases and 6 bases respectively, with 19 bases between them. The CDR3 totals 14 residues.

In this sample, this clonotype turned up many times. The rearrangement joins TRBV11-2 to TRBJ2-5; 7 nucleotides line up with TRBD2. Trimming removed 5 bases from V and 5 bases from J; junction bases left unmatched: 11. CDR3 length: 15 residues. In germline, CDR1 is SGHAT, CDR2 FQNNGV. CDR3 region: CASSLGLVGVETQYF. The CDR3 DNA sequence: TGTGCCAGCAGCCTCGGACTAGTGGGAGTCGAGACCCAGTACTTC.

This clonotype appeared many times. CDR3: CASSLDRLTYGYTF. In nucleotides, the CDR3 is TGTGCCAGCAGTTTAGACAGGCTCACCTATGGCTACACCTTC. The chain recombines TRBV28 with TRBJ1-2, with D tentatively TRBD1 (6 bases). Germline V CDR1 and CDR2: MDHEN, SYDVKM. V lost 2 bases to trimming and J lost 4 bases, with 11 bases between them. The length of the CDR3 is 14 residues.

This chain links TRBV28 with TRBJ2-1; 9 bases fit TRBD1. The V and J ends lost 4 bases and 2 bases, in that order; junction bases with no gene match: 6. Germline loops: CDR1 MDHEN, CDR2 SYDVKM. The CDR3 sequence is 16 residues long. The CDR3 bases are TGTGCCAGCAGTTCATACAGGGGGCTCACCTACAATGAGCAGTTCTTC. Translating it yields CASSSYRGLTYNEQFF.

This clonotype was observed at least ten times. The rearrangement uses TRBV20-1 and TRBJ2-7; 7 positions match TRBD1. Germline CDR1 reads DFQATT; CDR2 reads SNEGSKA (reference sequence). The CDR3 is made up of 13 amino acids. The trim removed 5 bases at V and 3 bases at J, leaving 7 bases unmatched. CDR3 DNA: TGCAGTGCTGAGCCGACAGGGAGCTACGAGCAGTACTTC. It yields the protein CSAEPTGSYEQYF.

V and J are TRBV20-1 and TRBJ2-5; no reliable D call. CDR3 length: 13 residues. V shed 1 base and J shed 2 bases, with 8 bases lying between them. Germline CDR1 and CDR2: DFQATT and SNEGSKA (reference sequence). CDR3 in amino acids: CSARVRAQETQYF. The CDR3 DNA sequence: TGCAGTGCTAGAGTTCGGGCACAAGAGACCCAGTACTTC.

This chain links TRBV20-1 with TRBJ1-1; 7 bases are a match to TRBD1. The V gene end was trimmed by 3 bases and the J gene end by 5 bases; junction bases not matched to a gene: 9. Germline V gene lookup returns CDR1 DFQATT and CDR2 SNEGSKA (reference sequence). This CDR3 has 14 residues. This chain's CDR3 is CSARTAGGKTEAFF. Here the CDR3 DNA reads TGCAGTGCTAGGACTGCAGGGGGTAAAACTGAAGCTTTCTTT.

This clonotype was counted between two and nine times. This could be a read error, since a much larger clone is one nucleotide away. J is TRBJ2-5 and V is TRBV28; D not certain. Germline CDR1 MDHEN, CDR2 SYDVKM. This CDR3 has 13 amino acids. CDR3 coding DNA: TGTGTCAGCAGTCTAACCATGAGGGAGACCCAGTACTTC. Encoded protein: CVSSLTMRETQYF. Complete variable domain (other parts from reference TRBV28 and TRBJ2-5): DVKVTQSSRYLVKRTGEKVFLECVQDMDHENMFWYRQDPGLGLRLIYFSYDVKMKEKGDIPEGYSVSREKKERFSLILESASTNQTSMYLCVSSLTMRETQYFGPGTRLLVL.

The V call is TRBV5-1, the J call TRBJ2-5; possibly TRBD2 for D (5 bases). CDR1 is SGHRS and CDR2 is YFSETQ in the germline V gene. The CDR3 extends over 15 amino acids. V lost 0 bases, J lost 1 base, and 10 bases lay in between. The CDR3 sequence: CASSLVPGSQETQYF. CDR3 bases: TGCGCCAGCAGCTTGGTTCCGGGATCCCAAGAGACCCAGTACTTC.

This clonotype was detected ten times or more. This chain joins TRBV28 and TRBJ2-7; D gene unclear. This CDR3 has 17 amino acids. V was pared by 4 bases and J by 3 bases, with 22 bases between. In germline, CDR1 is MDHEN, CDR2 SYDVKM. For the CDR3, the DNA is TGTGCCAGCAGTTCCCCAGGTACGTCAACCGGTCGCTACGAGCAGTACTTC. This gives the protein CASSSPGTSTGRYEQYF.

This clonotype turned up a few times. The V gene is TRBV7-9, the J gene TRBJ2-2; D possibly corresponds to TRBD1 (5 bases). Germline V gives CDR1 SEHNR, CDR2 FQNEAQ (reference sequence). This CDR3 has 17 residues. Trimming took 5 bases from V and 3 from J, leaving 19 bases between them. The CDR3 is CASSDGHQGPHTGELFF. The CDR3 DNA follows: TGTGCCAGCAGCGACGGACACCAAGGTCCCCACACCGGGGAGCTGTTTTTT.

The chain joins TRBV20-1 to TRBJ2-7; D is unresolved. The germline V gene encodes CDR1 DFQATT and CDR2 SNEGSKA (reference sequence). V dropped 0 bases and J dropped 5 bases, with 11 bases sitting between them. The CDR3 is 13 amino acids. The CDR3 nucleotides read TGCAGTGCTAGAGAATGGGGTCTCCACGAGCAGTACTTC. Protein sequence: CSAREWGLHEQYF.

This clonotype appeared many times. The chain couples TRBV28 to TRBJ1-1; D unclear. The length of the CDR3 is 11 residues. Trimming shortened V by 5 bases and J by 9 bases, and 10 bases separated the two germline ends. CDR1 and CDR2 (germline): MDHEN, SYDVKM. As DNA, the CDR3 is TGTGCCAGCAGTACCCATCTTAAAGCTTTCTTT. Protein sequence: CASSTHLKAFF.

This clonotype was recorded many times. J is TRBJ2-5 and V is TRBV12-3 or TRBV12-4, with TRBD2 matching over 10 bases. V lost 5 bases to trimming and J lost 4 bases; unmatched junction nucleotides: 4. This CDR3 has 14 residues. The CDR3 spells CASSRLAGGETQYF. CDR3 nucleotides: TGTGCCAGCAGTAGGTTAGCGGGAGGAGAGACCCAGTACTTC.

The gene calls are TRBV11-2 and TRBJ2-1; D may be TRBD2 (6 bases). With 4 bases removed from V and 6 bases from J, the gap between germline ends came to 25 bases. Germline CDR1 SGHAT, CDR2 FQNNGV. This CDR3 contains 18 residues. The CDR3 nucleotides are TGTGCCAGCAGCTCTATTACTAGCCAGCGGGTACTTGGCAATGAGCAGTTCTTC. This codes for CASSSITSQRVLGNEQFF.

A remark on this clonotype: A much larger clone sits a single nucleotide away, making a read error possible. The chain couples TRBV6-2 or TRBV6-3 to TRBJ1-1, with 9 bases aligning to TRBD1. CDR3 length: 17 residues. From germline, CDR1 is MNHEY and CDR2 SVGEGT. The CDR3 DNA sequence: TGTGCCACCAGTTCTCTCCAACAGGGGGCAAGGGGCACTGAAGCTTTCTTT. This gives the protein CATSSLQQGARGTEAFF.

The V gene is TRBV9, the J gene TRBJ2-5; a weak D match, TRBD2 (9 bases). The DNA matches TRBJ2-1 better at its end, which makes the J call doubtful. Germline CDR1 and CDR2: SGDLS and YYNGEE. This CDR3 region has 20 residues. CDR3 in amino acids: CASSPRQGKGPTSGLNEQFF. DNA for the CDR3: TGTGCCAGCAGCCCGCGACAGGGGAAAGGTCCGACTAGCGGCCTCAATGAGCAGTTCTTC.

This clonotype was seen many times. The CDR3 nucleotides are TGTGCCAGCATGAAGCGGACCGGTTGGGAGCAGTACTTC. This sequence encodes CASMKRTGWEQYF. This chain joins TRBV27 and TRBJ2-7; D perhaps matches TRBD2 (5 bases). The germline V gene has CDR1 MNHEY and CDR2 SMNVEV (reference sequence). This CDR3 contains 13 residues. V lost 7 bases and J lost 7, with 17 bases in between.

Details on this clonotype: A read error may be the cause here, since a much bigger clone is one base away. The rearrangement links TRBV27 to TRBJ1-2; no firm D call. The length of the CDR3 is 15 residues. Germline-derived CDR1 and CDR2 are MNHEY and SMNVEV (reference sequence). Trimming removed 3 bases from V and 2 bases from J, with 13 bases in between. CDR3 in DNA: TGTGCCAGCAGTTTTGGCGTGGGTCAGAACTATGGCTACACCTTC. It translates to CASSFGVGQNYGYTF.

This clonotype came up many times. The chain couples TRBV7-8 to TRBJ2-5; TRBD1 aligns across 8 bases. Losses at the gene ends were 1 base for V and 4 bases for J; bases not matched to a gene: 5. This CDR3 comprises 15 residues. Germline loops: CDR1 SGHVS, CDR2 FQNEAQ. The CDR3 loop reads CASSLGVQGGETQYF. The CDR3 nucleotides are TGTGCCAGCAGCTTAGGAGTACAGGGGGGAGAGACCCAGTACTTC. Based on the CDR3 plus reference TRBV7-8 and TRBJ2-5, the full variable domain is GAGVSQSPRYKVAKRGQDVALRCDPISGHVSLFWYQQALGQGPEFLTYFQNEAQLDKSGLPSDRFFAERPEGSVSTLKIQRTQQEDSAVYLCASSLGVQGGETQYFGPGTRLLVL.